This entry lists 10 T cell receptor beta chains sequenced from one sample in a study of blood T cell repertoires in COVID-19. Clones were sequenced by immunoSEQ multiplex PCR, and TCRdb holds only the in-frame ones, with some missing. The data contain a few hundred thousand clones, nearly 90% of them singletons. The sequencing input was PBMCs or T cells enriched from blood (not recorded which). Receptor source: a man in his thirties or forties who had been exposed to COVID-19.

This chain uses TRBV4-3 with TRBJ1-6; D perhaps matches TRBD1 (6 bases). Germline V gene lookup returns CDR1 LGHNA and CDR2 YSLEER. The V and J ends lost 6 bases and 2 bases respectively, with 17 bases between them. The CDR3 loop spans 17 amino acids. The CDR3 here is CASRTTTQGTYNSPLHF. CDR3 bases: TGCGCCAGCAGGACCACAACCCAGGGGACCTATAATTCACCCCTCCACTTT.

In this sample, this clone turned up once. V is TRBV11-1 and J is TRBJ1-4, with TRBD1 as a possible D gene (5 bases). CDR1 and CDR2 from the germline V gene are SGHAT and FQDESV (reference sequence). The V gene lost 1 base and the J gene lost 4 bases, with 10 bases spanning the gap. The length of the CDR3 is 15 residues. This CDR3 is CASSLEGRNNEKLFF. Written as DNA, the CDR3 is TGTGCCAGCAGCTTAGAGGGGCGCAATAATGAAAAACTGTTTTTT.

The CDR3 reads CASMGYLSYNEQFF. CDR3 coding DNA: TGTGCCAGCATGGGCTACCTCTCCTACAATGAGCAGTTCTTC. The chain carries TRBV7-2 and TRBJ2-1; D remains ambiguous. Trimming pared 7 bases from V and 0 bases from J, leaving 10 bases between. The CDR3 sequence is 14 residues long. From germline, CDR1 is SGHTA and CDR2 FQGNSA.

V gene TRBV10-3 combines with J gene TRBJ2-7; D gene ambiguous. This CDR3 region has 12 residues. Germline CDR1 reads ENHRY; CDR2 reads SYGVKD. The V and J ends lost 2 bases and 4 bases respectively, with 6 bases between them. This chain's CDR3 is CAISETSYEQYF. CDR3 coding DNA: TGTGCCATCAGTGAGACCAGTTACGAGCAGTACTTC.

The V call is TRBV3-1 (or the pseudogene TRBV3-2), the J call TRBJ2-7, with 8 bases identical to TRBD1. Germline CDR1 LGHDT, CDR2 YNNKEL (reference sequence). The CDR3 has 14 residues. The junction had 7 bases not matched to a gene; V was cut back by 6 bases and J by 3 bases. CDR3 nucleotide sequence: TGTGCCAGCAGTTCAGGGGGCATTAGCTACGAGCAGTACTTC. This encodes CASSSGGISYEQYF.

The rearrangement uses TRBV27 and TRBJ1-6; 7 nucleotides match TRBD1. V lost 5 bases and J lost 10; bases outside the gene matches: 8. In germline, CDR1 is MNHEY, CDR2 SMNVEV (reference sequence). The CDR3 has 14 amino acids. The CDR3 protein is CASSVTGLGSPLHF. The DNA for the CDR3 is TGTGCCAGCAGTGTGACAGGGTTGGGATCACCCCTCCACTTT.

The V and J genes are TRBV7-9 and TRBJ2-2, with D tentatively TRBD1 (6 bases). This CDR3 spans 17 amino acids. The germline gives CDR1 SEHNR, CDR2 FQNEAQ (reference sequence). The V gene lost 5 bases and the J gene lost 4 bases, with 20 bases spanning the gap. The CDR3 reads CASSATGRRRGTGELFF. CDR3 nucleotide sequence: TGTGCCAGCAGCGCAACAGGGCGCCGGCGCGGCACCGGGGAGCTGTTTTTT.

The chain joins TRBV13 to TRBJ2-3, with 7 positions matching TRBD2. V lost 7 bases to trimming and J lost 3 bases; unmatched junction nucleotides: 13. Germline CDR1 and CDR2: PRHDT and FYEKMQ (reference sequence). The CDR3 has 16 amino acids. Written as DNA, the CDR3 is TGTGCCAGCACCCTATTGGGGGGGGGTTCTACAGATACGCAGTATTTT. It translates to CASTLLGGGSTDTQYF. Variable domain in full (rest from reference TRBV13 and TRBJ2-3): AAGVIQSPRHLIKEKRETATLKCYPIPRHDTVYWYQQGPGQDPQFLISFYEKMQSDKGSIPDRFSAQQFSDYHSELNMSSLELGDSALYFCASTLLGGGSTDTQYFGPGTRLTVL.

V gene TRBV19 combines with J gene TRBJ1-3; D gene uncertain. V was cut by 3 bases and J by 2 bases, with 5 bases left in between. The CDR3 is 13 amino acids. Germline CDR1 reads LNHDA; CDR2 reads SQIVND (reference sequence). The CDR3 here is CASSISTGNTIYF. DNA for the CDR3: TGTGCCAGTAGTATCTCTACTGGAAACACCATATATTTT.

The chain joins TRBV7-9 to TRBJ1-1; D is undetermined. The CDR3 runs 14 residues. Trimming cost V 5 bases and J 1 base, with 11 bases left between them. Germline CDR1 SEHNR, CDR2 FQNEAQ (reference sequence). The CDR3 region has the DNA TGTGCCAGCAGCACACCTCAATCGAACACTGAAGCTTTCTTT. It is translated as CASSTPQSNTEAFF.